This T cell receptor (beta chain) was found in a study of cytomegalovirus exposure and HLA in healthy donors. Study-level information: The same platform was used for the 90 to 150 validation repertoires and the roughly 720 first-cohort repertoires, a later analysis reported.

The CDR3 loop spans 16 amino acids. V lost 0 bases to trimming and J lost 4 bases; unmatched junction nucleotides: 8. Germline V lookup: CDR1 MGHRA, CDR2 YSYEKL. On this clone: What it binds is not known.

Sequenced by immunoSEQ multiplex PCR; TCRdb stores in-frame clones only, minus some. The table has some 120,000 clones, about 90% seen once. Findings of the study overall: Researchers catalogued about 160 TCR beta chains as cytomegalovirus-associated. High specificity and sensitivity for cytomegalovirus status were reported for the classifier. In vitro testing confirmed a few CMV-associated chains as specific for CMV antigens.

Sample: PBMCs. The chain carries TRBV4-1 and TRBJ2-7; TRBD2 aligns across 8 bases. This TCR derives from a man younger than 45 in good health and CMV-seronegative. The CDR3 spells CASSQEESREAYEQYF. CDR3 in DNA: TGCGCCAGCAGCCAAGAGGAATCGCGGGAGGCATACGAGCAGTACTTC.